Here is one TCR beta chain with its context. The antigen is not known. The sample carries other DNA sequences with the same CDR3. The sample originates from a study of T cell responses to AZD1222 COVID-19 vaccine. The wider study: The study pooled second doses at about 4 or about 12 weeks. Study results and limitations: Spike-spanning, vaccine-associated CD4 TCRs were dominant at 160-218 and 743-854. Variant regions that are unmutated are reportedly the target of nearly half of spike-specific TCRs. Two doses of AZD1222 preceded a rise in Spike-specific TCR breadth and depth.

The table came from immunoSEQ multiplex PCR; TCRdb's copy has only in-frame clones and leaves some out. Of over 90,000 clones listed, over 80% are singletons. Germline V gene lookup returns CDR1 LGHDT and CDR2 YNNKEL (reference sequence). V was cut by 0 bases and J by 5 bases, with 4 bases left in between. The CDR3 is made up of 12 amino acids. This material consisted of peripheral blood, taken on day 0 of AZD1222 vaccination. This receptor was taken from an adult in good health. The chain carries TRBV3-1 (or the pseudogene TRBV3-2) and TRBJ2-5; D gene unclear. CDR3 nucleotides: TGTGCCAGCAGCCAAGATCGGGAGACCCAGTACTTC. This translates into CASSQDRETQYF.